This T cell receptor beta chain was sequenced for a study of T cell repertoires in cytomegalovirus infection. Across the study: Public TCR beta signatures indicated both CMV infection and matching HLA type. Study-level points and caveats: Ex vivo responses were dominated by HLA-C-restricted CMV-specific TCR beta clonotypes. Public TCR beta family frequency separated CMV-and-HLA carriers, including in an independent cohort.

V was shortened by 3 bases and J by 0 bases, with 10 bases between the two germline ends. The CDR3 extends over 15 amino acids. One entry per CDR3 protein, called by TCRdb with MiXCR from the reads. The sample includes 200,000 to 300,000 distinct CDR3 sequences, 9.1% of them seen just once. This clonotype appeared a few times. The antigen remains unidentified. The chain combines TRBV12-3 or TRBV12-4 with TRBJ2-3, with a tentative D call TRBD2 (5 bases). The TCR comes from a human donor in good health (CMV status not recorded). Some clones in this sample may be carry-over from other donors' samples. The sequencing sample was made of PBMCs. Here the CDR3 DNA reads TGTGCCAGCAGTTTGTTAGGACTCAGCACAGATACGCAGTATTTT. Protein sequence: CASSLLGLSTDTQYF.